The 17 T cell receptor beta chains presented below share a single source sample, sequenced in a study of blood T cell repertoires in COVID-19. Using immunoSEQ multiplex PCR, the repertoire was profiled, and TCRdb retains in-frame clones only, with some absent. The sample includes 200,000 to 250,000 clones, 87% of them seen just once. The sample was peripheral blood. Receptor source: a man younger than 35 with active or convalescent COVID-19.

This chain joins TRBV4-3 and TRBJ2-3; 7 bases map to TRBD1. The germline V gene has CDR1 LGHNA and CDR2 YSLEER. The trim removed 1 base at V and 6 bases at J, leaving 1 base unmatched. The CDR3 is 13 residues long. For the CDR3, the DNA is TGCGCCAGCAGCCAAGGGGGACAGGATACGCAGTATTTT. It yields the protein CASSQGGQDTQYF.

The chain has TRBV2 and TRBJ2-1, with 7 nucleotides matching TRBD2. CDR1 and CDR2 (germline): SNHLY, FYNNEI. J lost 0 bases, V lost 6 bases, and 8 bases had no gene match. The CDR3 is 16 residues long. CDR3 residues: CASRIPLASSYNEQFF. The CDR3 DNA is TGTGCCAGCAGGATCCCACTAGCGAGCTCCTACAATGAGCAGTTCTTC.

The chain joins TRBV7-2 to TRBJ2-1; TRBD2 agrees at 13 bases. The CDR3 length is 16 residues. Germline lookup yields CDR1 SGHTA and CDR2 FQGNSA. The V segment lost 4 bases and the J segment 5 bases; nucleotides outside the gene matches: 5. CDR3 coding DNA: TGTGCCAGCAGCTACAGACTAGCGGGGGGCCACAATGAGCAGTTCTTC. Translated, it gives CASSYRLAGGHNEQFF.

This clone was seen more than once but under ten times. DNA of the CDR3: TGTGCCAGCAGACTAGCGGGAGAAACCGGGGAGCTGTTTTTT. This encodes CASRLAGETGELFF. The J gene is TRBJ2-2, the V gene TRBV6-4; the match to TRBD2 covers 11 bases. The V and J ends lost 6 bases and 5 bases, in that order; junction bases with no gene match: 2. Germline V gives CDR1 MRHNA, CDR2 SNTAGT. The CDR3 runs to 14 residues.

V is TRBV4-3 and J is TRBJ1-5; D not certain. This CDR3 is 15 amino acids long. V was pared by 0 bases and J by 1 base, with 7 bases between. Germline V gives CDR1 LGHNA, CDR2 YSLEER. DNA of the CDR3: TGCGCCAGCAGCCAAGATTGGGAGAGCAATCAGCCCCAGCATTTT. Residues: CASSQDWESNQPQHF.

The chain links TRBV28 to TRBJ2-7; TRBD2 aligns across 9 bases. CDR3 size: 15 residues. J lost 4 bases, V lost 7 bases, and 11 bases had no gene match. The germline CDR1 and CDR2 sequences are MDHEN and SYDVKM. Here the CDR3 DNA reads TGTGCCAGCACCTTAGCGGGAGAAGGGGGTTACGAGCAGTACTTC. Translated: CASTLAGEGGYEQYF.

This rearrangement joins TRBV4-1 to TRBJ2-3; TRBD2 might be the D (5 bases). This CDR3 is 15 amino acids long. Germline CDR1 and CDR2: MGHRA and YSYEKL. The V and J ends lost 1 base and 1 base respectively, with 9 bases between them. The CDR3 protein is CASSQAVGGTDTQYF. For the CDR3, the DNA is TGCGCCAGCAGCCAAGCAGTGGGAGGCACAGATACGCAGTATTTT.

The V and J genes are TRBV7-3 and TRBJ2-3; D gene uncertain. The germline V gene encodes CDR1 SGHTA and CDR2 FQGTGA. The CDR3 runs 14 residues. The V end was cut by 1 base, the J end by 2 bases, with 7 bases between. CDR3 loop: CASSLNQHTDTQYF. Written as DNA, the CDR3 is TGTGCCAGCAGCTTAAACCAACACACAGATACGCAGTATTTT.

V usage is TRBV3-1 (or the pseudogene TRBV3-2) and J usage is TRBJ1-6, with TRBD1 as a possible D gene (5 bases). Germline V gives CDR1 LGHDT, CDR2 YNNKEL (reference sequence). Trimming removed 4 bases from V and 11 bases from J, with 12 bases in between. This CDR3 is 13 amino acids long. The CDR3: CASSPGGGAPLHF. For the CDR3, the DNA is TGTGCCAGCAGCCCCGGGGGGGGTGCACCCCTCCACTTT.

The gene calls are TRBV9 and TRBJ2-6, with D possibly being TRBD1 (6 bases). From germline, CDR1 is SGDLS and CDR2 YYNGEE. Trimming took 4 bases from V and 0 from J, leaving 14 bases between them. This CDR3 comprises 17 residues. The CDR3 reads CASSPQTGGSGANVLTF. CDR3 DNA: TGTGCCAGCAGCCCCCAGACAGGAGGCTCTGGGGCCAACGTCCTGACTTTC.

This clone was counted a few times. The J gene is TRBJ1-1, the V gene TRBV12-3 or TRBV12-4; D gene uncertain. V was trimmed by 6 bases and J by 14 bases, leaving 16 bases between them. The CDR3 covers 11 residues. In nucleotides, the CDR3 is TGTGCCAGCAGAGTGGACGCCGAGCGGTTCTTT. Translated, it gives CASRVDAERFF.

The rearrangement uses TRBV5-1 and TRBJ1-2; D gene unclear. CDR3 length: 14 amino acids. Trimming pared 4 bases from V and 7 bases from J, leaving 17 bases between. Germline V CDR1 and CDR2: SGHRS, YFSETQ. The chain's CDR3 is CASSNGVDAGGYTF. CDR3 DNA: TGCGCCAGCAGCAACGGGGTTGACGCTGGTGGCTACACCTTC.

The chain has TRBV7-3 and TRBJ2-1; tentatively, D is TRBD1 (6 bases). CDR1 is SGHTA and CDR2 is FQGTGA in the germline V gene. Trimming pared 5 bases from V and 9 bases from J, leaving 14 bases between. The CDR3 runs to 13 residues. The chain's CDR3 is CASSPTSRGEQFF. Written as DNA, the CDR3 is TGTGCCAGCAGCCCAACTTCCAGGGGTGAGCAGTTCTTC.

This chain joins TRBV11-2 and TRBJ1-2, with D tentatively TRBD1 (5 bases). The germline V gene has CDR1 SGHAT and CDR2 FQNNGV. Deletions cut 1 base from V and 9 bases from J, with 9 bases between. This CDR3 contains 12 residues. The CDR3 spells CASSLGGDRYTF. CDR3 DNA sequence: TGTGCCAGCAGCTTAGGGGGGGATCGCTACACCTTC.

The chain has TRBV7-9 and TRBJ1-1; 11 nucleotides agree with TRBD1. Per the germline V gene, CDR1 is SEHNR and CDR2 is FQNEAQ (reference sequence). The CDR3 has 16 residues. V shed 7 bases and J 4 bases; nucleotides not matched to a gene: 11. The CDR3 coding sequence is TGTGCCAGCACCTTGTTAAAGGGACAGGGGGGCACTGAAGCTTTCTTT. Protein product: CASTLLKGQGGTEAFF.

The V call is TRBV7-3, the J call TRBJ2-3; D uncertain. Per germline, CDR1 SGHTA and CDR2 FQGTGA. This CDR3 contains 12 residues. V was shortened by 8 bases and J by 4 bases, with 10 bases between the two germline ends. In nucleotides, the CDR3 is TGTGCCAGCGGCTCGTTCGCAGATACGCAGTATTTT. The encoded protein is CASGSFADTQYF.

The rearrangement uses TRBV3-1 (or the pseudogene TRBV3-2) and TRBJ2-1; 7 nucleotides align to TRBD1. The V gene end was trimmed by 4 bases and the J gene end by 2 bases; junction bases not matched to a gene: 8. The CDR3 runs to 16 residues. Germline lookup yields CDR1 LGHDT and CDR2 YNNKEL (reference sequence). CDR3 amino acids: CASSRGQQYTYNEQFF. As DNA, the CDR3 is TGTGCCAGCAGCCGGGGACAGCAGTATACCTACAATGAGCAGTTCTTC.